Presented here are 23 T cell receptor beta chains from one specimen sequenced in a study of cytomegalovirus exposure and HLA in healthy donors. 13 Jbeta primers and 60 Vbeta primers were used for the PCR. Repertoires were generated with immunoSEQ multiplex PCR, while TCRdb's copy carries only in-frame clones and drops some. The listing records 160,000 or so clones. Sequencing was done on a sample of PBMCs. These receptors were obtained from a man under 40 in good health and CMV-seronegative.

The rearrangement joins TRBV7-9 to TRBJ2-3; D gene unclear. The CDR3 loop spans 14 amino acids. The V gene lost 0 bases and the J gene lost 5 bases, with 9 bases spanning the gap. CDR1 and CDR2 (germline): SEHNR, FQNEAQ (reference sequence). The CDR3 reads CASSLAGFLDTQYF. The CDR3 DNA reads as TGTGCCAGCAGCTTAGCGGGCTTCCTAGATACGCAGTATTTT.

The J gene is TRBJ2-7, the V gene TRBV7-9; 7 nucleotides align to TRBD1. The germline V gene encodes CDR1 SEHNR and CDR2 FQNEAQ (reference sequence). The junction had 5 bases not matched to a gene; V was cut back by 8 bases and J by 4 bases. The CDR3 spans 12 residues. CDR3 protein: CASGTGEYEQYF. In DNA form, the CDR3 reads TGTGCCAGCGGCACAGGGGAGTACGAGCAGTACTTC.

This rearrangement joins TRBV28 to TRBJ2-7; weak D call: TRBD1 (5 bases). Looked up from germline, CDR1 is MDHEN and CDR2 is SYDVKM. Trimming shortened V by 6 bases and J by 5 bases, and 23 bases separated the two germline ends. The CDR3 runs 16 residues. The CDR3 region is CASSSGSRPPRDEQYF. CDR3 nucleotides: TGTGCCAGCAGCTCAGGTAGCCGACCCCCCAGGGACGAGCAGTACTTC.

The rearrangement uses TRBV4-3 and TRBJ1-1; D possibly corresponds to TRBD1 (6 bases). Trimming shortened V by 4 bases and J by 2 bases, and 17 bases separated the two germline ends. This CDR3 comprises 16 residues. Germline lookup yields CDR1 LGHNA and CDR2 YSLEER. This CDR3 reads CASSREAGTSNTEAFF. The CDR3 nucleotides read TGCGCCAGCAGCCGAGAAGCCGGGACATCAAACACTGAAGCTTTCTTT.

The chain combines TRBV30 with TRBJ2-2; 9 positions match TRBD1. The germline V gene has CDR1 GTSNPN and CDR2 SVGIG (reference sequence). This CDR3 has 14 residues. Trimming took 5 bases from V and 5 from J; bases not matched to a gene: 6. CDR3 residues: CAWQTGGYTGELFF. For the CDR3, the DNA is TGTGCCTGGCAGACAGGGGGTTATACCGGGGAGCTGTTTTTT.

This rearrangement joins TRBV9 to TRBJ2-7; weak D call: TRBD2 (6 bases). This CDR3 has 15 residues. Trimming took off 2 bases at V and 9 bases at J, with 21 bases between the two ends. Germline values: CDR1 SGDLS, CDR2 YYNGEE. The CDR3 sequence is CASSVFGTPGSGQYF. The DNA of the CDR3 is TGTGCCAGCAGCGTCTTTGGGACTCCCGGCAGCGGGCAGTACTTC.

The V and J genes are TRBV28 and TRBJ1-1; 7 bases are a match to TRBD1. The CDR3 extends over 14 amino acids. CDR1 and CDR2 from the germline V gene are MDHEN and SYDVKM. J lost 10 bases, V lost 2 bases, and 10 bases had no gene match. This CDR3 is CASSLPRQGIGAFF. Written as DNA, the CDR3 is TGTGCCAGCAGTTTACCTCGACAGGGCATTGGAGCTTTCTTT.

CDR3 bases: TGTGCCAGCAGGACGGCCGGGGGGGACAATCAGCCCCAGCATTTT. Residues: CASRTAGGDNQPQHF. The chain employs TRBV6-5 and TRBJ1-5; tentative D call: TRBD1 (5 bases). Germline V CDR1 and CDR2: MNHEY, SVGAGI. Trimming took off 6 bases at V and 3 bases at J, with 15 bases between the two ends. This CDR3 comprises 15 residues.

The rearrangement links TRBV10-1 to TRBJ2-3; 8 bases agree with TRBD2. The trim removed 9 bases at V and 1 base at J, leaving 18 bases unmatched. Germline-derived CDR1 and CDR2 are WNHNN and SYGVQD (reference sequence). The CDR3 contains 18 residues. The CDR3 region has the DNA TGCGCCAGTGCTCCACGGCGGGAGGCCCTTTCCCGCACAGATACGCAGTATTTT. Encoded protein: CASAPRREALSRTDTQYF.

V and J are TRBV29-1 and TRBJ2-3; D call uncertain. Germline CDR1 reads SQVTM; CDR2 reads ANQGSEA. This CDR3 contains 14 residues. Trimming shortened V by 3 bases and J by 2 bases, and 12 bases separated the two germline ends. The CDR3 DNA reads TGCAGCGTTGATGGCTACCAGGACACAGATACGCAGTATTTT. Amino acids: CSVDGYQDTDTQYF.

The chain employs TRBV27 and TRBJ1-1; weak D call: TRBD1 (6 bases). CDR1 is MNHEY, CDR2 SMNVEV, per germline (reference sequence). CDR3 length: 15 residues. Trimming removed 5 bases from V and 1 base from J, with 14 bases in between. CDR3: CASSPWTDPNTEAFF. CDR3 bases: TGTGCCAGCAGTCCCTGGACAGATCCGAACACTGAAGCTTTCTTT.

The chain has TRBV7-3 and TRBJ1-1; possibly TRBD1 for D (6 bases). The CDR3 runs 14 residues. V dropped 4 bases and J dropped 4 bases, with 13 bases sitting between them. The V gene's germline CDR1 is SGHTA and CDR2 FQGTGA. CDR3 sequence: CASSSTGRSTEAFF. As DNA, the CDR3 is TGTGCCAGCAGCTCCACAGGGCGCAGCACTGAAGCTTTCTTT.

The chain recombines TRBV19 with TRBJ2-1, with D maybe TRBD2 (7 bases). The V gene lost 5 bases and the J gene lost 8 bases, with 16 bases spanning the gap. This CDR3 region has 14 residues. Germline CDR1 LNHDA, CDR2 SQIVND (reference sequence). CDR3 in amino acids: CASSARGGGDEQFF. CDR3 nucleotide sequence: TGTGCCAGTAGTGCTCGTGGGGGGGGCGATGAGCAGTTCTTC.

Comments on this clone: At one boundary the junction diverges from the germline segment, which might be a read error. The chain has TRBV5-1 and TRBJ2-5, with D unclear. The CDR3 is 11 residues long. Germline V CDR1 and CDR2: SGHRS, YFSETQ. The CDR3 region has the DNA TGCGCCAGCAGCTACCAGGAGACCCAGTACTTC. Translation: CASSYQETQYF.

CDR3 DNA: TGTGCCAGCAGCTCTTCACAGGGAATGAACACTGAAGCTTTCTTT. Translated: CASSSSQGMNTEAFF. V gene TRBV11-1 combines with J gene TRBJ1-1; D is perhaps TRBD1 (6 bases). Germline lookup yields CDR1 SGHAT and CDR2 FQDESV (reference sequence). The CDR3 is 15 residues long. Trimming removed 4 bases from V and 0 bases from J, with 12 bases in between.

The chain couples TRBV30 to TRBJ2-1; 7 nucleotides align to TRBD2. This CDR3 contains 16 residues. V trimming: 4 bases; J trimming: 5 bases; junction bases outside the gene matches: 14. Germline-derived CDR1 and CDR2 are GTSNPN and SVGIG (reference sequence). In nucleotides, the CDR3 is TGTGCCTGGACCTCCCATGGGCGGGAGCGGGACAATGAGCAGTTCTTC. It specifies CAWTSHGRERDNEQFF.

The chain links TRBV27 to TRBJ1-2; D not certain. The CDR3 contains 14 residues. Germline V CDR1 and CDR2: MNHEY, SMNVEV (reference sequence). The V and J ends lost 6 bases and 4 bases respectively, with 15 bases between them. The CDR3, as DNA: TGTGCCAGCAGAGTCCGCCAGACTGGCTATGGCTACACCTTC. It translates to CASRVRQTGYGYTF.

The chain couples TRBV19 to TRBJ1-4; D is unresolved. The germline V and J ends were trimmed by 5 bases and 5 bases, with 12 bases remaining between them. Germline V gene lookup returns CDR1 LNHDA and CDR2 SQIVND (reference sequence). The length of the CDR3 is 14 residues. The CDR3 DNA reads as TGTGCCAGTAGTTCGCAGACATCAAATGAAAAACTGTTTTTT. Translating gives CASSSQTSNEKLFF.

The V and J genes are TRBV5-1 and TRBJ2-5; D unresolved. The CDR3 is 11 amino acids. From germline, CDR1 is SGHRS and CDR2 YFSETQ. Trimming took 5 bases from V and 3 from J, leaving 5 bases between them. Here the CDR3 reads CASRAEETQYF. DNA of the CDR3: TGCGCCAGCAGGGCCGAAGAGACCCAGTACTTC.

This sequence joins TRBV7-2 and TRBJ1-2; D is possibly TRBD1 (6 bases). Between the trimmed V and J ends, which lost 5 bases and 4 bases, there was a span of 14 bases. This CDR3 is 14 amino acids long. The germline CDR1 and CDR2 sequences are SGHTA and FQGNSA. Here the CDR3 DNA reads TGTGCCAGCAGCCCGGGGGGGGCGGGCTATGGCTACACCTTC. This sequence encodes CASSPGGAGYGYTF.

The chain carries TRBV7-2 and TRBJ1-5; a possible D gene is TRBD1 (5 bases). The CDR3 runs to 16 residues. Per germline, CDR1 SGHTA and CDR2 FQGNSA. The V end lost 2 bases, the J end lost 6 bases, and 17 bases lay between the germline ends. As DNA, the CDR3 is TGTGCCAGCAGCTTAAATAGGGCAGGGCTTACTCAGCCCCAGCATTTT. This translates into CASSLNRAGLTQPQHF.

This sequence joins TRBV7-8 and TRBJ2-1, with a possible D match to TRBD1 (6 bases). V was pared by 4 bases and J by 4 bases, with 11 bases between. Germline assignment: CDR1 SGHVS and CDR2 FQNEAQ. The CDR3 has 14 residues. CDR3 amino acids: CASSSQGLYNEQFF. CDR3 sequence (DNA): TGTGCCAGCAGCTCGCAGGGGCTGTACAATGAGCAGTTCTTC. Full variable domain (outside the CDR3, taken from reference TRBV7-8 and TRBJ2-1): GAGVSQSPRYKVAKRGQDVALRCDPISGHVSLFWYQQALGQGPEFLTYFQNEAQLDKSGLPSDRFFAERPEGSVSTLKIQRTQQEDSAVYLCASSSQGLYNEQFFGPGTRLTVL.

CDR3 protein: CASSSGAVVGGEQYF. CDR3 nucleotide sequence: TGTGCCAGCTCTTCCGGGGCGGTTGTGGGGGGCGAGCAGTACTTC. The chain has TRBV18 and TRBJ2-7; tentatively, D is TRBD2 (6 bases). The V end was cut by 6 bases, the J end by 6 bases, with 21 bases between. Germline CDR1 reads KGHSH; CDR2 reads LQKENI. CDR3 length: 15 amino acids.